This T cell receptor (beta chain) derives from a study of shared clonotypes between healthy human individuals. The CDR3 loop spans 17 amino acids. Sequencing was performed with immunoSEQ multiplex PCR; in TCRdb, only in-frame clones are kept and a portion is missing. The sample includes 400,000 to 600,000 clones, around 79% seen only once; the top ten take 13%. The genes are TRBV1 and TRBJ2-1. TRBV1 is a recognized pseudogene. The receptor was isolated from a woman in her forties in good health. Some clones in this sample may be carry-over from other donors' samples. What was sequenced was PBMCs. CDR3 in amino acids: CTSSQGGNWGSYNEQFF. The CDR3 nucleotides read TGCACCAGCAGCCAAGGGGGGAATTGGGGCTCCTACAATGAGCAGTTCTTC.